Included here is one TCR beta chain sequence, with context. Its target is unknown. This entry comes from a study of T cell responses to AZD1222 COVID-19 vaccine. General observations from the study: White British ancestry dominated among donors, who included more females, and clonal diversity was possibly underestimated. Sampling captured repertoires only after the peak T cell response.

Clones were read by immunoSEQ multiplex PCR, and TCRdb kept only the in-frame ones, dropping some. The table includes around 86,000 clones, nearly 90% detected once. The CDR3 loop spans 14 amino acids. The V gene lost 2 bases and the J gene lost 8 bases, with 15 bases spanning the gap. CDR1 is MNHEY, CDR2 SVGEGT, per germline. This chain joins TRBV6-2 or TRBV6-3 and TRBJ1-1, with a tentative D call TRBD1 (5 bases). Sequenced material: peripheral blood, taken on day 0 of AZD1222 vaccination. This TCR came from an adult in good health. CDR3 DNA sequence: TGTGCCAGCAGTTACACTTTCGGGGCAGGAGAAGCTTTCTTT. Residues: CASSYTFGAGEAFF.